The 20 T cell receptor beta chains given below trace back to one sample, sequenced in a study of blood T cell repertoires in COVID-19. Sequencing used immunoSEQ multiplex PCR; TCRdb keeps in-frame clones, though not all of them. The repertoire includes around 160,000 clones, roughly four fifths of them detected once, and 7% to 10% sits in the top ten. The sequenced sample consisted of peripheral blood. These receptors were collected from a human donor with acute or convalescent COVID-19. The donor label of this sample is uncertain.

This chain joins TRBV19 and TRBJ1-1; 9 bases map to TRBD1. V lost 3 bases, J lost 4 bases, and 6 bases stayed unmatched. CDR3 length equals 15 residues. The V gene's germline CDR1 is LNHDA and CDR2 SQIVND (reference sequence). CDR3 amino acids: CASSIGTGRSTEAFF. The CDR3 nucleotides are TGTGCCAGTAGTATTGGGACAGGGAGATCCACTGAAGCTTTCTTT.

The V gene is TRBV2, the J gene TRBJ1-5; a weak D match, TRBD1 (5 bases). This CDR3 region has 14 residues. Per the germline V gene, CDR1 is SNHLY and CDR2 is FYNNEI. V was clipped by 2 bases and J by 4 bases, with 9 bases between them. CDR3 amino acids: CASSEQGWNQPQHF. In DNA, the CDR3 is TGTGCCAGCAGTGAACAGGGTTGGAATCAGCCCCAGCATTTT. Combining the CDR3 with reference TRBV2 and TRBJ1-5 gives the whole variable domain EPEVTQTPSHQVTQMGQEVILRCVPISNHLYFYWYRQILGQKVEFLVSFYNNEISEKSEIFDDQFSVERPDGSNFTLKIRSTKLEDSAMYFCASSEQGWNQPQHFGDGTRLSIL.

V and J are TRBV3-1 (or the pseudogene TRBV3-2) and TRBJ2-5; 9 nucleotides align to TRBD2. V lost 1 base, J lost 5 bases, and 8 bases stayed unmatched. The CDR3 runs to 16 residues. Looked up from germline, CDR1 is LGHDT and CDR2 is YNNKEL (reference sequence). For the CDR3, the DNA is TGTGCCAGCAGCCAAGGTCTGGCGGGGGGGCCGGAGACCCAGTACTTC. As protein: CASSQGLAGGPETQYF.

V usage is TRBV6-5 and J usage is TRBJ1-1, with D hard to call. Germline lookup yields CDR1 MNHEY and CDR2 SVGAGI. V was trimmed by 8 bases and J by 4 bases, leaving 8 bases between them. CDR3 length: 11 residues. CDR3 sequence (DNA): TGTGCCAGCGTTCGAGGCACTGAAGCTTTCTTT. Amino acid sequence: CASVRGTEAFF.

The chain combines TRBV6-2 or TRBV6-3 with TRBJ2-1; no reliable D call. V was cut by 2 bases and J by 4 bases, with 15 bases left in between. The germline V gene has CDR1 MNHEY and CDR2 SVGEGT. This CDR3 is built from 16 residues. This chain's CDR3 is CASSYQKSDGYNEQFF. The CDR3, as DNA: TGTGCCAGCAGTTACCAAAAAAGCGACGGATACAATGAGCAGTTCTTC.

The CDR3 DNA is TGTGCCAGCAGCTTCCGGACAGCGGCTAAAGAGACCCAGTACTTC. Translation: CASSFRTAAKETQYF. V is TRBV3-1 (or the pseudogene TRBV3-2) and J is TRBJ2-5; weak D call: TRBD1 (6 bases). CDR1 is LGHDT and CDR2 is YNNKEL in the germline V gene (reference sequence). CDR3 length: 15 residues. Trimming shortened V by 5 bases and J by 3 bases, and 16 bases separated the two germline ends.

This clone was seen only a few times. The chain joins TRBV6-1 to TRBJ1-5; no firm D call. The germline V gene has CDR1 MNHNS and CDR2 SASEGT. Trimming stripped 1 base from V and 0 bases from J, with 7 bases between. The CDR3 is 15 amino acids. This CDR3 reads CASSEVLLSNQPQHF. The CDR3 bases are TGTGCCAGCAGTGAAGTGTTACTTAGCAATCAGCCCCAGCATTTT.

The chain carries TRBV5-4 and TRBJ1-6, with 8 bases identical to TRBD1. Unmatched junction bases numbered 0, after V lost 0 bases and J lost 7 bases. The CDR3 sequence is 14 residues long. Germline CDR1 reads SGHNT; CDR2 reads YYREEE (reference sequence). Written as DNA, the CDR3 is TGTGCCAGCAGCTTGGGGACAGGGAATTCACCCCTCCACTTT. It translates to CASSLGTGNSPLHF.

The J gene is TRBJ2-7, the V gene TRBV11-2, with D unresolved. Trimming removed 0 bases from V and 3 bases from J, with 6 bases in between. Germline-derived CDR1 and CDR2 are SGHAT and FQNNGV. CDR3 length: 13 residues. CDR3 amino acids: CASSLESSYEQYV. CDR3 DNA sequence: TGTGCCAGCAGCTTAGAGTCCAGCTACGAGCAGTACGTC.

V is TRBV7-2 and J is TRBJ1-4; a weak D match, TRBD1 (6 bases). Trimming removed 5 bases from V and 10 bases from J, with 17 bases in between. Germline V gene sequence: CDR1 SGHTA, CDR2 FQGNSA. The CDR3 has 14 residues. CDR3 amino acids: CASSPGTYGGKLFF. DNA of the CDR3: TGTGCCAGCAGCCCCGGGACATATGGGGGAAAACTGTTTTTT.

The CDR3 spells CAMTGKLDQPQHF. CDR3 nucleotides: TGTGCCATGACGGGAAAGCTTGACCAGCCCCAGCATTTT. The rearrangement links TRBV10-3 to TRBJ1-5, with D uncertain. V was cut by 9 bases and J by 7 bases, with 16 bases left in between. The CDR3 spans 13 residues. Germline V gives CDR1 ENHRY, CDR2 SYGVKD.

This clone showed up just a few times. The chain uses TRBV10-3 and TRBJ1-1; 7 bases match TRBD1. Germline loops: CDR1 ENHRY, CDR2 SYGVKD. The CDR3 contains 14 residues. Trimming at V came to 7 bases and at J to 3 bases, leaving 8 bases not matched to a gene. CDR3 protein: CAIKMTGTDTEAFF. CDR3 coding DNA: TGTGCCATCAAGATGACAGGGACGGACACTGAAGCTTTCTTT.

The J gene is TRBJ2-7, the V gene TRBV2, with a weak D call TRBD1 (6 bases). Germline V gene sequence: CDR1 SNHLY, CDR2 FYNNEI. The V gene lost 7 bases and the J gene lost 5 bases, with 21 bases spanning the gap. The CDR3 spans 15 residues. CDR3 protein: CASNGPNTGINEQYF. DNA for the CDR3: TGTGCCAGCAACGGGCCCAACACAGGGATAAACGAGCAGTACTTC.

The chain employs TRBV5-5 and TRBJ1-3; 9 nucleotides line up with TRBD1. V dropped 7 bases and J dropped 8; count of bases not matched to a gene: 4. Looked up from germline, CDR1 is SGHKS and CDR2 is YYEKEE (reference sequence). The CDR3 covers 12 residues. In nucleotides, the CDR3 is TGTGCCAGCTCGGGACAGGGTGACACCATATATTTT. Amino acid sequence: CASSGQGDTIYF. Using reference TRBV5-5 and TRBJ1-3 for the parts outside the CDR3, the full variable domain is DAGVTQSPTHLIKTRGQQVTLRCSPISGHKSVSWYQQVLGQGPQFIFQYYEKEERGRGNFPDRFSARQFPNYSSELNVNALLLGDSALYLCASSGQGDTIYFGEGSWLTVV.

This clone was seen repeatedly, ten times or more. V gene TRBV9 combines with J gene TRBJ2-7; 9 nucleotides align to TRBD2. CDR3 length equals 15 residues. The ends lost 4 bases at V and 5 bases at J; junction bases unmatched: 10. Germline CDR1 reads SGDLS; CDR2 reads YYNGEE. CDR3 sequence: CASSPHGSGGDEQYF. The CDR3 coding sequence is TGTGCCAGCAGCCCTCACGGTAGCGGGGGCGACGAGCAGTACTTC.

This chain uses TRBV6-5 with TRBJ2-7; tentative D call: TRBD1 (5 bases). The germline V gene encodes CDR1 MNHEY and CDR2 SVGAGI. The length of the CDR3 is 13 residues. Trimming left V 6 bases short and J 3 bases short, with 12 bases between. The CDR3 coding sequence is TGTGCCAGCAGCCACCGCGGACACTACGAGCAGTACTTC. Translation gives CASSHRGHYEQYF.

The rearrangement joins TRBV9 to TRBJ2-6, with TRBD1 matching over 9 bases. CDR3 length: 16 amino acids. J lost 2 bases, V lost 4 bases, and 4 bases had no gene match. CDR1 and CDR2 from the germline V gene are SGDLS and YYNGEE. The CDR3 DNA is TGTGCCAGCAGCCTCACAGGGGGCGCTGGGGCCAACGTCCTGACTTTC. It translates to CASSLTGGAGANVLTF.

The V gene is TRBV4-2, the J gene TRBJ2-1, with D maybe TRBD2 (5 bases). The V gene lost 1 base and the J gene lost 5 bases, with 18 bases spanning the gap. Germline V CDR1 and CDR2: LGHNA, YNFKEQ. The CDR3 extends over 17 amino acids. CDR3 sequence: CASSQALTGLVNNEQFF. The CDR3 region has the DNA TGTGCCAGCAGCCAAGCGCTGACCGGACTCGTGAACAATGAGCAGTTCTTC.

The chain couples TRBV21-1 to TRBJ1-1; the table calls TRBD1, which could not be checked here. TRBV21-1 counts as a pseudogene. The CDR3 runs 15 residues. This CDR3 reads CASSKEKTANTEAFF. The CDR3 coding sequence is TGTGCCAGCAGCAAAGAGAAGACAGCGAACACTGAAGCTTTCTTT.

The chain carries TRBV5-6 and TRBJ1-1; perhaps TRBD1 as D (5 bases). V was trimmed by 4 bases and J by 5 bases, leaving 15 bases between them. This CDR3 is built from 14 residues. CDR1 SGHDT and CDR2 YYEEEE come from the germline V gene. The CDR3 DNA is TGTGCCAGCAGCCTGAGGGCCCGGGGGACTGAAGCTTTCTTT. Encoded protein: CASSLRARGTEAFF. Based on the CDR3 plus reference TRBV5-6 and TRBJ1-1, the full variable domain is DAGVTQSPTHLIKTRGQQVTLRCSPKSGHDTVSWYQQALGQGPQFIFQYYEEEERQRGNFPDRFSGHQFPNYSSELNVNALLLGDSALYLCASSLRARGTEAFFGQGTRLTVV.